This T cell receptor (beta chain) was sequenced for a study of T cell changes during pregnancy in multiple sclerosis. The assay was immunoSEQ multiplex PCR, and TCRdb's table has in-frame clones only and misses some. The table lists 45,000 to 55,000 clones, roughly 92% of them singletons, with roughly 5% in the top ten. The CDR3 covers 15 residues. V was trimmed by 2 bases and J by 8 bases, leaving 15 bases between them. The germline gives CDR1 MNHNY, CDR2 SVGAGI (reference sequence). The chain links TRBV6-6 to TRBJ1-4, with TRBD1 as a possible D gene (5 bases). The input for sequencing was CD8+ T cells from peripheral blood mononuclear cells, taken before pregnancy. The clonotype originates from a female donor with multiple sclerosis, enrolled in a pregnancy study. CDR3: CASSYPLGGREKLFF. The CDR3 DNA sequence: TGTGCCAGCAGTTACCCCCTCGGGGGTCGGGAAAAACTGTTTTTT.